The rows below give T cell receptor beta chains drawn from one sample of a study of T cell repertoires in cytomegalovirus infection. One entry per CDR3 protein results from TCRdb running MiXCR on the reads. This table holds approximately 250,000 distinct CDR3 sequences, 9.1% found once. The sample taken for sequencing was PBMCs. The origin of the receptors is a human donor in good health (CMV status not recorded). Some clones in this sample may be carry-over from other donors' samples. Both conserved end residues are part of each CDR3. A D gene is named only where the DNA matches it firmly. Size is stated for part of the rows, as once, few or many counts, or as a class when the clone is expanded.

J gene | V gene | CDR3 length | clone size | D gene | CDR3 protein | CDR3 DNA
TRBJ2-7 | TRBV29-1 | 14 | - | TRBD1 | CSVGGGTGGNEQYF | TGCAGCGTTGGAGGGGGGACAGGGGGCAACGAGCAGTACTTC
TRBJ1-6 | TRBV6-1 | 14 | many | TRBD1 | CASSEKGGNSPLHF | TGTGCCAGCAGTGAAAAAGGGGGCAATTCACCCCTCCACTTT
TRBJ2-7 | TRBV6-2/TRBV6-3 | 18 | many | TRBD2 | CASSYASGRAWSSYEQYF | TGTGCCAGCAGTTACGCTAGCGGGAGGGCCTGGAGCTCCTACGAGCAGTACTTC
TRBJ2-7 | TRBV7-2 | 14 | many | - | CASSEDSSRYEQYF | TGTGCCAGCAGCGAGGACTCTTCTCGCTACGAGCAGTACTTC
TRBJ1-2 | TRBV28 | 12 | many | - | CASYGQNYGYTF | TGTGCCAGCTATGGACAGAACTATGGCTACACCTTC
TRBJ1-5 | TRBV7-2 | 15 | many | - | CASSPDYSSNQPQHF | TGTGCCAGCAGCCCCGATTACTCAAGCAATCAGCCCCAGCATTTT
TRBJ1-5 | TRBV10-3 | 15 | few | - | CAISESSGSNQPQHF | TGTGCCATCAGTGAGTCATCAGGGAGCAATCAGCCCCAGCATTTT
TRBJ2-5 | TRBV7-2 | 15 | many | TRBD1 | CASSTRQGGEETQYF | TGTGCCAGCAGCACCCGACAGGGGGGCGAAGAGACCCAGTACTTC
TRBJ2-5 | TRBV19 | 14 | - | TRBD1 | CASSYRGTFETQYF | TGTGCCAGTAGTTACAGGGGGACGTTTGAGACCCAGTACTTC
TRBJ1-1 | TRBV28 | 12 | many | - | CASNLGPTEAFF | TGTGCCAGCAACTTAGGACCCACTGAAGCTTTCTTT
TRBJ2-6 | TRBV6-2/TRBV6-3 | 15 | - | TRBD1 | CASSRDRVGANVLTF | TGTGCCAGCAGTCGCGACAGGGTCGGGGCCAACGTCCTGACTTTC
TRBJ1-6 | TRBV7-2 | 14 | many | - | CASTRFRGNSPLHF | TGTGCCAGCACCCGATTCAGGGGAAATTCACCCCTCCACTTT
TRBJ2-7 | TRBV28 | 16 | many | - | CASMGRSYGGLHEQYF | TGTGCCAGCATGGGACGGTCCTACGGGGGACTCCACGAGCAGTACTTC
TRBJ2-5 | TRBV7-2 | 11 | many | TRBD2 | CASSRTSPQYF | TGTGCCAGCAGCCGGACTAGCCCCCAGTACTTC
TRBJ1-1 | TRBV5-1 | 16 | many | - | CASAYWQGMANTEAFF | TGCGCCAGCGCCTACTGGCAGGGGATGGCGAACACTGAAGCTTTCTTT
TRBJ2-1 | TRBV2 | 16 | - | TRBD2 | CASSERLGLATDEQFF | TGTGCCAGCAGTGAAAGATTGGGACTAGCGACGGATGAGCAGTTCTTC
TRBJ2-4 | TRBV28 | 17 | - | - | CASSPGVRVGAKNIQYF | TGTGCCAGCAGTCCAGGGGTCAGGGTTGGAGCCAAAAACATTCAGTACTTC
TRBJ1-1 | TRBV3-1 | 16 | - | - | CASSQDRGFMNTEAFF | TGTGCCAGCAGCCAAGACCGCGGGTTCATGAACACTGAAGCTTTCTTT
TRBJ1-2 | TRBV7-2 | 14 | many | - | CASSLGHSYYGYTF | TGTGCCAGCAGCTTGGGACATTCCTACTATGGCTACACCTTC
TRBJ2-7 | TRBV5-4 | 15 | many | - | CASSLAAVSSYEQYF | TGTGCCAGCAGCTTAGCGGCGGTGAGCTCCTACGAGCAGTACTTC
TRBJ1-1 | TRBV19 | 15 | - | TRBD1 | CASIDRVRSSTEAFF | TGTGCCAGTATCGACAGGGTCAGAAGCAGCACTGAAGCTTTCTTT
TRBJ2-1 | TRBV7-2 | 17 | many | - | CASSPGKAGPSYNEQFF | TGTGCCAGCAGCCCCGGGAAGGCGGGGCCCTCCTACAATGAGCAGTTCTTC
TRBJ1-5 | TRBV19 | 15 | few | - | CASSIAPAGNQPQHF | TGTGCCAGTAGTATAGCGCCAGCGGGCAATCAGCCCCAGCATTTT
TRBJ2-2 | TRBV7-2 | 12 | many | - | CASSLDTGELFF | TGTGCCAGCAGCTTAGATACCGGGGAGCTGTTTTTT
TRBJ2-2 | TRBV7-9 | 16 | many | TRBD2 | CASSQQAGVGTGELFF | TGTGCCAGCAGCCAACAAGCGGGAGTTGGCACCGGGGAGCTGTTTTTT
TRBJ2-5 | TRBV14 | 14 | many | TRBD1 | CASSPHRGVGTQYF | TGTGCCAGCAGCCCCCACAGGGGAGTGGGGACCCAGTACTTC
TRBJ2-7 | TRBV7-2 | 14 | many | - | CASSLDPAGVEQYF | TGTGCCAGCAGCCTCGACCCCGCAGGGGTCGAGCAGTACTTC
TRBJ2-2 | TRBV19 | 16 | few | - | CASSMVQGTNTGELFF | TGTGCCAGTAGTATGGTCCAGGGGACGAACACCGGGGAGCTGTTTTTT
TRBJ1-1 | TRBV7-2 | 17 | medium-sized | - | CASSSLTGTQLNTEAFF | TGTGCCAGCAGCTCGTTAACCGGGACACAGCTGAACACTGAAGCTTTCTTT
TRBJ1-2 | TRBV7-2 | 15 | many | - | CASSSGTQPPGGYTF | TGTGCCAGCAGCTCTGGTACCCAGCCGCCCGGGGGCTACACCTTC
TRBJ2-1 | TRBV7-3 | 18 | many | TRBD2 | CASSPRGLAGSSYNEQFF | TGTGCCAGCAGCCCTAGGGGGCTAGCGGGGAGCTCCTACAATGAGCAGTTCTTC
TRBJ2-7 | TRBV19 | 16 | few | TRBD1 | CASGPSTGTGGVEQYF | TGTGCCAGTGGACCATCGACCGGGACAGGGGGCGTCGAGCAGTACTTC
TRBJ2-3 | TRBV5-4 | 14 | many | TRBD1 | CASSSAQGLYTQYF | TGTGCCAGCAGCTCGGCACAGGGGTTGTATACGCAGTATTTT
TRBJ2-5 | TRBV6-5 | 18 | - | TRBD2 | CASSSPTPFSGRRETQYF | TGTGCCAGCAGTTCCCCCACCCCCTTTAGCGGGAGGAGGGAGACCCAGTACTTC
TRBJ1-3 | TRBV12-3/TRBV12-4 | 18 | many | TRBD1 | CASSLGPGQGSYGNTIYF | TGTGCCAGCAGTTTAGGACCGGGACAGGGGTCCTACGGAAACACCATATATTTT
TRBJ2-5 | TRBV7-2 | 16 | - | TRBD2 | CASSLSLSSGGETQYF | TGTGCCAGCAGCTTAAGTTTGTCTAGCGGCGGGGAGACCCAGTACTTC
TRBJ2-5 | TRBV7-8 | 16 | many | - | CASHSIARVRQETQYF | TGTGCCAGCCATTCTATTGCTAGGGTTCGCCAAGAGACCCAGTACTTC
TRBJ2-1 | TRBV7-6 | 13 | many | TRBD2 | CASSYTSGSRPFF | TGTGCCAGCAGCTACACTAGCGGGAGCCGGCCCTTCTTC
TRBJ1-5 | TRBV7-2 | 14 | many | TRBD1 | CASTSAGGAGAQHF | TGTGCCAGCACCTCAGCAGGGGGCGCAGGGGCCCAGCATTTT
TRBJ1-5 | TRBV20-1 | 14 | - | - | CSARDNADNQPQHF | TGCAGTGCTAGAGATAACGCAGATAATCAGCCCCAGCATTTT
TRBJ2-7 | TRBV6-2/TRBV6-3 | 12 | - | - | CAGSQVSYEQYF | TGTGCCGGATCCCAAGTCTCCTACGAGCAGTACTTC
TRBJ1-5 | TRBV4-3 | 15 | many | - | CASSQAWITDQPQHF | TGCGCCAGCAGCCAAGCGTGGATCACAGATCAGCCCCAGCATTTT
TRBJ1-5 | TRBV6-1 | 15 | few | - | CASSEQTGLKQPQHF | TGTGCCAGCAGTGAACAAACAGGGTTGAAACAGCCCCAGCATTTT
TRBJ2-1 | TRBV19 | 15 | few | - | CASSGFSAGTGEQFF | TGTGCCAGTAGCGGGTTTTCGGCGGGGACGGGTGAGCAGTTCTTC
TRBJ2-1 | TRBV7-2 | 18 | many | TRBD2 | CASSLSSTGGVSYNEQFF | TGTGCCAGCAGCTTATCGTCCACCGGGGGGGTTTCCTACAATGAGCAGTTCTTC
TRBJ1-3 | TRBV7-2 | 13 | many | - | CASSLGGGNTIYF | TGTGCCAGCAGCTTGGGGGGTGGAAACACCATATATTTT
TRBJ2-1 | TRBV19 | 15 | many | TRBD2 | CASSMTSDYYNEQFF | TGTGCCAGTAGTATGACTAGCGACTACTACAATGAGCAGTTCTTC